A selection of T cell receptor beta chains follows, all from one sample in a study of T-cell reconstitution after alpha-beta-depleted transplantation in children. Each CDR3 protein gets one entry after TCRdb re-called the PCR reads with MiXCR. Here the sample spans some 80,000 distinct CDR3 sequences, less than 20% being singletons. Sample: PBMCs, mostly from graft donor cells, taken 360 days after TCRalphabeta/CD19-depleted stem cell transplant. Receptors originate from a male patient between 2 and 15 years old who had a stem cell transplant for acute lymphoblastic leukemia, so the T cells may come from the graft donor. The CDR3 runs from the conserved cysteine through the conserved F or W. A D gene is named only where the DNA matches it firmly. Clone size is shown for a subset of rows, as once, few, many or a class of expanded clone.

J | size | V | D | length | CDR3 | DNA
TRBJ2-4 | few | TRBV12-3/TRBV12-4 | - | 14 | CASSPRGAGNIQYF | TGTGCCAGCAGTCCCCGGGGGGCGGGAAACATTCAGTACTTC
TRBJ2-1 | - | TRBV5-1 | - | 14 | CASSLPSNYNEQFF | TGCGCCAGCAGCTTGCCGTCGAATTACAATGAGCAGTTCTTC
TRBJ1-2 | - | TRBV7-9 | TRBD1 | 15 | CASTFGGQSFYGYTF | TGTGCCAGCACCTTTGGGGGACAGTCCTTCTATGGCTACACCTTC
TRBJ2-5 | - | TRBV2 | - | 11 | CASSAVRVQYF | TGTGCCAGCAGTGCGGTGAGGGTCCAGTACTTC
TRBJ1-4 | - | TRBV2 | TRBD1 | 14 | CASSQGAANEKLFF | TGTGCCAGCAGTCAGGGGGCAGCTAATGAAAAACTGTTTTTT
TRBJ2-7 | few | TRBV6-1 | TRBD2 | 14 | CASSRTSGVGEQYF | TGTGCCAGCAGTAGGACTAGCGGAGTGGGCGAGCAGTACTTC
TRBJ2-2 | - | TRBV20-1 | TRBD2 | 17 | CSARDGVAGARTGELFF | TGCAGTGCTAGAGATGGGGTAGCGGGAGCTCGGACCGGGGAGCTGTTTTTT
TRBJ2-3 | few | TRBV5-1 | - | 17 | CASSLASQGRVTDTQYF | TGCGCCAGCAGCTTGGCCTCTCAGGGGAGAGTCACAGATACGCAGTATTTT
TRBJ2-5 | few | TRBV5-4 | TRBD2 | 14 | CASSLKREWETQYF | TGTGCCAGCAGCCTTAAGCGGGAGTGGGAGACCCAGTACTTC
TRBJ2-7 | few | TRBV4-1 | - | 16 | CASSQPNAGTSGEQYF | TGCGCCAGCAGCCAACCCAATGCCGGGACATCTGGCGAGCAGTACTTC
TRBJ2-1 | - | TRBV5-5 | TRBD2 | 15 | CASSTTSGILNEQFF | TGTGCCAGCAGTACCACTAGCGGGATTCTTAATGAGCAGTTCTTC
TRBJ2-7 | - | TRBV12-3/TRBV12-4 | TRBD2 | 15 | CASSFRLAGGGEQYF | TGTGCCAGCAGTTTCCGACTAGCGGGAGGGGGAGAGCAGTACTTC
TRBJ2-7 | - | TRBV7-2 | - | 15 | CASSVRSQGSYEQYF | TGTGCCAGCAGCGTTAGGTCCCAGGGCTCCTACGAGCAGTACTTC
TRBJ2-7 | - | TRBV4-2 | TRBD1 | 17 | CASSQDGATGVAYEQYF | TGTGCCAGCAGCCAAGATGGGGCTACAGGGGTCGCCTACGAGCAGTACTTC
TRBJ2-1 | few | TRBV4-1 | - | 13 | CASSPRRGDEQFF | TGCGCCAGCAGCCCCCGTCGGGGCGATGAGCAGTTCTTC
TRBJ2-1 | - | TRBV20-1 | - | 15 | CSARRRVAPLNEQFF | TGCAGTGCTAGAAGGAGGGTGGCTCCCCTTAATGAGCAGTTCTTC
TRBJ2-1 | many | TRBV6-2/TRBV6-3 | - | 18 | CASSYDPSALSSYNEQFF | TGTGCCAGCAGTTACGATCCTAGCGCCCTGAGTTCCTACAATGAGCAGTTCTTC
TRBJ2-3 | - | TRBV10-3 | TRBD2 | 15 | CAISLAGGGTDTQYF | TGTGCCATCAGCTTAGCGGGAGGAGGTACAGATACGCAGTATTTT
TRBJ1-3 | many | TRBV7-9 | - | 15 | CASSPLGTSGNTIYF | TGTGCCAGCAGCCCCCTCGGGACAAGCGGAAACACCATATATTTT
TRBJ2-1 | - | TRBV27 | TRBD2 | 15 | CASSFTSGRRDEQFF | TGTGCCAGCAGTTTCACTAGCGGGAGACGGGATGAGCAGTTCTTC
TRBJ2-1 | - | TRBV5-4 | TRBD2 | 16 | CASSLVSGVTYNEQFF | TGTGCCAGCAGCTTGGTTAGCGGGGTTACCTACAATGAGCAGTTCTTC
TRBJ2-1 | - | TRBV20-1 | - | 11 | CSARAGNEQFF | TGCAGTGCCAGGGCCGGGAATGAGCAGTTCTTC
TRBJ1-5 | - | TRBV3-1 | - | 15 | CASSPTAAWRQPQHF | TGTGCCAGCAGCCCCACAGCGGCCTGGAGGCAGCCCCAGCATTTT
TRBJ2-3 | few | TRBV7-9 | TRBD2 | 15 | CASSFLASGTDTQYF | TGTGCCAGCAGCTTCTTGGCTAGCGGGACAGATACGCAGTATTTT
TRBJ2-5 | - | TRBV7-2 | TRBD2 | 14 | CASSLGLAQETQYF | TGTGCCAGCAGCCTGGGACTAGCACAAGAGACCCAGTACTTC
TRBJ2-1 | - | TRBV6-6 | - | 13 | CASTAERVNEQFF | TGTGCCAGCACCGCCGAGAGGGTAAATGAGCAGTTCTTC
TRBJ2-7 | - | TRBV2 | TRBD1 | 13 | CASRDRSSYEQYF | TGTGCCAGTCGGGACAGAAGCTCCTACGAGCAGTACTTC
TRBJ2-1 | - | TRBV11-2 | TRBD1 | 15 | CASSLVVGQGIKQFF | TGTGCCAGCAGCTTAGTAGTCGGACAGGGGATTAAGCAGTTCTTC
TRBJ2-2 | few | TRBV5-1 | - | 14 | CASRLRPRPGELFF | TGCGCCAGCAGGCTGAGGCCCAGGCCCGGGGAGCTGTTTTTT
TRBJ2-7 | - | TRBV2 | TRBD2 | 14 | CASSGLAISYEQYF | TGTGCCAGCAGTGGACTAGCGATCTCTTACGAGCAGTACTTC
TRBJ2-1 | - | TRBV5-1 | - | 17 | CASSLGGPGNKYNEQFF | TGCGCCAGCAGCTTGGGGGGGCCAGGTAATAAATACAATGAGCAGTTCTTC
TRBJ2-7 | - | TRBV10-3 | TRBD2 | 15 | CAISESGGSPHEQYF | TGTGCCATCAGTGAGTCTGGCGGGAGCCCCCACGAGCAGTACTTC
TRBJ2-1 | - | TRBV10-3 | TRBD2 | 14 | CAILSSGSNNEQFF | TGTGCCATCCTCTCTAGCGGGAGCAACAATGAGCAGTTCTTC
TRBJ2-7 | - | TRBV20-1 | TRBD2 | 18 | CSAREQAGGPRLRSEQYF | TGCAGTGCTAGAGAGCAAGCGGGAGGGCCCCGTCTTCGATCGGAGCAGTACTTC
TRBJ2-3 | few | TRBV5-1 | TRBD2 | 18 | CASSFYPRTSGEGYTQYF | TGCGCCAGCAGCTTTTACCCCCGGACTAGCGGGGAGGGATATACGCAGTATTTT
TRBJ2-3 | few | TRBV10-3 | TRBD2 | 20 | CAISGSEWARLAGSTDTQYF | TGTGCCATCAGTGGCTCAGAGTGGGCTCGACTAGCGGGGTCCACAGATACGCAGTATTTT
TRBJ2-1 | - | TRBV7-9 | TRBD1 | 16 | CASSLGTGAWYNEQFF | TGTGCCAGCAGCTTAGGGACAGGGGCGTGGTACAATGAGCAGTTCTTC
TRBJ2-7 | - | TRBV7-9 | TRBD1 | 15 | CASSLGQGAPYEQYF | TGTGCCAGCAGCTTAGGACAGGGGGCGCCCTACGAGCAGTACTTC
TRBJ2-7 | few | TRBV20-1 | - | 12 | CSARVQGYEQYF | TGCAGTGCTAGAGTCCAGGGTTACGAGCAGTACTTC
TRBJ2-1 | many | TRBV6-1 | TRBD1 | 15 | CASRETGGREDEQFF | TGTGCCAGCAGGGAAACAGGGGGCCGGGAAGATGAGCAGTTCTTC
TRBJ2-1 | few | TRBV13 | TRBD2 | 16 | CASSLVPAGMGNEQFF | TGTGCCAGCAGCTTAGTCCCAGCGGGGATGGGGAATGAGCAGTTCTTC
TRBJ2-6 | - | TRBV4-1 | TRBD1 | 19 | CASSPLPYRGTSGANVLTF | TGCGCCAGCAGCCCTCTCCCGTACAGGGGTACTTCTGGGGCCAACGTCCTGACTTTC
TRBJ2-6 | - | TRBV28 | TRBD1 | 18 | CASRPGQGVYSGANVLTF | TGTGCCAGCAGGCCCGGACAGGGGGTCTACTCTGGGGCCAACGTCCTGACTTTC
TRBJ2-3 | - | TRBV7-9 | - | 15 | CASRPPGLSTDTQYF | TGTGCCAGCCGCCCCCCGGGACTCTCCACAGATACGCAGTATTTT
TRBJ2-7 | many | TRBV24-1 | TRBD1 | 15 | CATSDSGQGAHEQYF | TGTGCCACCAGTGATTCCGGACAGGGGGCGCACGAGCAGTACTTC
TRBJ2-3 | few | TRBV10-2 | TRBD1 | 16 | CASSDGTGWGTDTQYF | TGCGCCAGCAGTGACGGGACAGGGTGGGGCACAGATACGCAGTATTTT
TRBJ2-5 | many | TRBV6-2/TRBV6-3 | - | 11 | CASRMWETQYF | TGTGCCAGCAGAATGTGGGAGACCCAGTACTTC
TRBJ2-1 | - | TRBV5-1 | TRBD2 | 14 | CASSWGLHNNEQFF | TGCGCCAGCAGCTGGGGACTACACAACAATGAGCAGTTCTTC
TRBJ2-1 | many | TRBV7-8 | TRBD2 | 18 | CASSLVWATSGWGIEQFF | TGTGCCAGCAGCTTAGTATGGGCAACTAGCGGATGGGGCATTGAGCAGTTCTTC
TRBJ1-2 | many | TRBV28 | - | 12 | CASSFYSYGYTF | TGTGCCAGCAGTTTCTACAGCTATGGCTACACCTTC
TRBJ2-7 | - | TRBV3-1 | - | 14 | CASSQAGGFYEQYF | TGTGCCAGCAGCCAAGCCGGAGGGTTCTACGAGCAGTACTTC
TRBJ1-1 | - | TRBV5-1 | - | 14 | CASSGQGSNTEAFF | TGCGCCAGCAGCGGTCAGGGGTCGAACACTGAAGCTTTCTTT
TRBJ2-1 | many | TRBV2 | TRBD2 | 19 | CASSPTGTSGRVAHNEQFF | TGTGCCAGCAGCCCCACCGGGACTAGCGGGAGAGTGGCCCACAATGAGCAGTTCTTC
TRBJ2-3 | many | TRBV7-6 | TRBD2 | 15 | CASSPLAGNTDTQYF | TGTGCCAGCAGCCCACTAGCGGGGAACACAGATACGCAGTATTTT
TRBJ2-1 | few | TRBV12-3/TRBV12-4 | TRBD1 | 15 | CASSTGQGRYNEQFF | TGTGCCAGCAGTACCGGACAGGGGAGGTACAATGAGCAGTTCTTC
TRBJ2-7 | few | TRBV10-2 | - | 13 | CATRHSVRYEQYF | TGCGCCACCCGACATTCGGTTCGGTACGAGCAGTACTTC